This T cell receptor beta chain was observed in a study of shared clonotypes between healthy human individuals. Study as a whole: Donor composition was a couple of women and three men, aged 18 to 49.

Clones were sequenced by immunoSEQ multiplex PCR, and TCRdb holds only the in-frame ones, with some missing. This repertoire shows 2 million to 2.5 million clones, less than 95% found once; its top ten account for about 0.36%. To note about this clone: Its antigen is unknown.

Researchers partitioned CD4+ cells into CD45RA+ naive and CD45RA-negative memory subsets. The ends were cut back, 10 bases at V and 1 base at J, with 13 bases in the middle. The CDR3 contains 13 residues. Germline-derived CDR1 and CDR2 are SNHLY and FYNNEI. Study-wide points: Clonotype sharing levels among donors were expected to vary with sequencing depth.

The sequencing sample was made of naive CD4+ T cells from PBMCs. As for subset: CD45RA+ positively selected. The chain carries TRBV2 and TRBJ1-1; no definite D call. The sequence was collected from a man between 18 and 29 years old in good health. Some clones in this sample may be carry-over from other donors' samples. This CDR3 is CATGIEKNTEAFF. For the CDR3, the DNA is TGTGCCACGGGGATAGAGAAGAACACTGAAGCTTTCTTT.